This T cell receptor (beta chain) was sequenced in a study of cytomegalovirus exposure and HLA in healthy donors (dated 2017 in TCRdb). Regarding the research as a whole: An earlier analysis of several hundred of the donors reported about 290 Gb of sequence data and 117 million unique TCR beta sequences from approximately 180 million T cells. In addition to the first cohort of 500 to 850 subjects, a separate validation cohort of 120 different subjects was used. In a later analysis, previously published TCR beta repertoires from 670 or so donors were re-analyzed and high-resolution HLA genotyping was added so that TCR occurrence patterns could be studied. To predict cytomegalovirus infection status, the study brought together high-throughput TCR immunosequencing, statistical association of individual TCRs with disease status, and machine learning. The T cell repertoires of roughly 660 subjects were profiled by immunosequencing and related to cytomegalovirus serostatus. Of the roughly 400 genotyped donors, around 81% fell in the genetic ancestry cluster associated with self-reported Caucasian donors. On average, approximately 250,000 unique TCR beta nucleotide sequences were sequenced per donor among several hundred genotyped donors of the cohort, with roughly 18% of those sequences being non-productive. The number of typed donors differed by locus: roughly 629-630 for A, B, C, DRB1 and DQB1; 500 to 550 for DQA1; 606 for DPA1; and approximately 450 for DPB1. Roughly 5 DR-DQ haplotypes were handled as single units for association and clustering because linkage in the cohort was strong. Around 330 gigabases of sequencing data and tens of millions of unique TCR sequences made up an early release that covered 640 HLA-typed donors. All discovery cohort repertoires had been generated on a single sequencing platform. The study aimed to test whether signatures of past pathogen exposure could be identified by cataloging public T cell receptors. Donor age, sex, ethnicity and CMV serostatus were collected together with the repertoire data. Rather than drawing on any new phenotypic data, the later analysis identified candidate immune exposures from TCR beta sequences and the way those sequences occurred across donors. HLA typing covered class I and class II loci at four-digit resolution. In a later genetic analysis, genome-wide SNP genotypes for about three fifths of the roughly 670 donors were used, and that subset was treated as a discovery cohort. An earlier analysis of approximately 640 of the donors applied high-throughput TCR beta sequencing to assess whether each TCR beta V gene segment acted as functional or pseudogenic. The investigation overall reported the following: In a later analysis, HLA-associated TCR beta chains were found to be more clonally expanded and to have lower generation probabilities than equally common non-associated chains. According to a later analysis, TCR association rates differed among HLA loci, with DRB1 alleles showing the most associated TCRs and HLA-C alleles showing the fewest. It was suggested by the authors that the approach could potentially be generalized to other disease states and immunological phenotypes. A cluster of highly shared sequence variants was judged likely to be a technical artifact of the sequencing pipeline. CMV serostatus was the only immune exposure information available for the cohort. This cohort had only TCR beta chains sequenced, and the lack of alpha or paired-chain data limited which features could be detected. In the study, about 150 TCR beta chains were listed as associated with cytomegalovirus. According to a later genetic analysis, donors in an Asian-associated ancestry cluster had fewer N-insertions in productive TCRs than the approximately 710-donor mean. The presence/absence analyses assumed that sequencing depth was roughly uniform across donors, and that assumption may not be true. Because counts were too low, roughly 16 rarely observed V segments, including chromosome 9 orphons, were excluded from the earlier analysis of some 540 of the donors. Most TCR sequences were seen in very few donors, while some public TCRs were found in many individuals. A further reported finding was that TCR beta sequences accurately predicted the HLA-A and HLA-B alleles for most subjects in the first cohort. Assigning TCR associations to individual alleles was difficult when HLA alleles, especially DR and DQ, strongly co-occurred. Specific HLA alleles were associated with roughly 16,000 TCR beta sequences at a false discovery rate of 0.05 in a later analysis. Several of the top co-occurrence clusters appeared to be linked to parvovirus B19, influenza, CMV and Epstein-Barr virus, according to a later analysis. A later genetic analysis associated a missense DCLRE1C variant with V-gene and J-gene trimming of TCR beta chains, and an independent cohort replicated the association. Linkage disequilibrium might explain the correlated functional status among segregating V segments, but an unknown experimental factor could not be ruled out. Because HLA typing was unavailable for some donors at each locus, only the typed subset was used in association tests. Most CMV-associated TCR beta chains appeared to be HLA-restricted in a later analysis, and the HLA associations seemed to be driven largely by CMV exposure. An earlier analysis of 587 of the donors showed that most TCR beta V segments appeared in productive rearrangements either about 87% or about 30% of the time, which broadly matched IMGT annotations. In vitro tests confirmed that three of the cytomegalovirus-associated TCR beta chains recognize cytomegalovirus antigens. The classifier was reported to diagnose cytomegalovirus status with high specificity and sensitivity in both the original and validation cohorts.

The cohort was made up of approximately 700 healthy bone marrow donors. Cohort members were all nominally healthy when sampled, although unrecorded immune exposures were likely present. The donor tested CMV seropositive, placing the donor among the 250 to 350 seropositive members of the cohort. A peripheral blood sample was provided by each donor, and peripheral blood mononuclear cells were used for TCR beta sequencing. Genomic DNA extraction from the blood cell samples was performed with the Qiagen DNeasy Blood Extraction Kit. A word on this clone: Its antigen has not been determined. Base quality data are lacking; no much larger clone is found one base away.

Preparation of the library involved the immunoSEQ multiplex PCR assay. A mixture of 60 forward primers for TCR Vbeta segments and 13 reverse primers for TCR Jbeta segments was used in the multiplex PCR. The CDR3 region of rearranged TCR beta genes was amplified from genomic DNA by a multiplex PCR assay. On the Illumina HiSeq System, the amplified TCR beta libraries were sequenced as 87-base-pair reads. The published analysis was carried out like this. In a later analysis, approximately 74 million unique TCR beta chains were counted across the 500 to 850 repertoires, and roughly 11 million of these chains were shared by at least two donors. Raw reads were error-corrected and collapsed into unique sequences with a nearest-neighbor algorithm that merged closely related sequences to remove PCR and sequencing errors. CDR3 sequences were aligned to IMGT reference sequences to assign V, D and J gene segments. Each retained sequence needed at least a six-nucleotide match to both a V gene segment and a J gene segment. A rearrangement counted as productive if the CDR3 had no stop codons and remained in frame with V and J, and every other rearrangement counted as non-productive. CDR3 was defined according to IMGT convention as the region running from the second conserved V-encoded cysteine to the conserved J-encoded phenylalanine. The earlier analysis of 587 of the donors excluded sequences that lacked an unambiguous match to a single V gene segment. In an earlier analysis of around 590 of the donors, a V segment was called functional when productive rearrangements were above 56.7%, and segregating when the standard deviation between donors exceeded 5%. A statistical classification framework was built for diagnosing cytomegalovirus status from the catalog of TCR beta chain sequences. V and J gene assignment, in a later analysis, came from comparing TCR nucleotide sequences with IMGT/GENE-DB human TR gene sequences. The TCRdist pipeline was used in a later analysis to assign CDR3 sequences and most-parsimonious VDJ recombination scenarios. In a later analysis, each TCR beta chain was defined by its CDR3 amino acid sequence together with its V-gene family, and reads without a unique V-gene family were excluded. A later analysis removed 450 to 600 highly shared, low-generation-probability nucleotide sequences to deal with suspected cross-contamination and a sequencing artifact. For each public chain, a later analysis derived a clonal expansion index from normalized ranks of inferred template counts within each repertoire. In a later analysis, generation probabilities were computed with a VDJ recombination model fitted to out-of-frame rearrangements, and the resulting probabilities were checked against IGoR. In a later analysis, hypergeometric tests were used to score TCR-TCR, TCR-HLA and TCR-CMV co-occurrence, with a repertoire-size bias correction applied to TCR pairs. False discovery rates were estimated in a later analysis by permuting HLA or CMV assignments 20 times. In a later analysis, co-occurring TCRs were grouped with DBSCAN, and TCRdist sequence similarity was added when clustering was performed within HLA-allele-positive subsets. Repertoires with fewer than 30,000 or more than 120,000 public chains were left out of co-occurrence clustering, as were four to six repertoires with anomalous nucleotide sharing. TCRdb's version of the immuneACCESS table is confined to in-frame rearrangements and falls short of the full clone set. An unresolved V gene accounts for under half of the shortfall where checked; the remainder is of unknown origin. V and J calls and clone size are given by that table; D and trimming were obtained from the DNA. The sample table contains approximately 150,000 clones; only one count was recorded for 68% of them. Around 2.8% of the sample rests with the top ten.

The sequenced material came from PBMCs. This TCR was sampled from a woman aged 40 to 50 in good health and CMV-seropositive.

The CDR3 corresponds to CASSLSFRTSGGYINEQYF. The bases read TGTGCCAGCAGTTTGTCGTTCCGGACTAGCGGGGGTTATATCAACGAGCAGTACTTC. This chain is built from TRBV28 and TRBJ2-7; the central 13 bases match TRBD2. After removal of 3 bases from V and 5 bases from J, the junction retains 16 bases not matched to a gene. Inclusive of the bounding cysteine and phenylalanine, the CDR3 is 19 residues long. Solely the CDR3 DNA is kept, with 57 bases framed from the first base. The germline V gene yields MDHEN for CDR1 and SYDVKM for CDR2.